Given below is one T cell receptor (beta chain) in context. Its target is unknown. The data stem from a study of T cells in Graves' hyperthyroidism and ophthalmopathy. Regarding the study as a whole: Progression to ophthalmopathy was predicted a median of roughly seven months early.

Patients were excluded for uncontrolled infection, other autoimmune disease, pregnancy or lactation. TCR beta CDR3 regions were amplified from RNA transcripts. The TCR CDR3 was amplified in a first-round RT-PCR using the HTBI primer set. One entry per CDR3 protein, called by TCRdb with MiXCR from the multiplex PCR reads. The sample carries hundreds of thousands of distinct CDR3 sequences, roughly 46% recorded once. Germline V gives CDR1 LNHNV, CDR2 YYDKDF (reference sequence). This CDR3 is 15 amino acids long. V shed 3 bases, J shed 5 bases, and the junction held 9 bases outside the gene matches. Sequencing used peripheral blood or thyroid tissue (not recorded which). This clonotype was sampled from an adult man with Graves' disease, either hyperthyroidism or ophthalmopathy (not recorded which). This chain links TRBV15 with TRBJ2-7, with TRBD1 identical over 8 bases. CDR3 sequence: CATSSTGDRGHEQYF. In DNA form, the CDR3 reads TGTGCCACCAGCAGCACCGGAGACAGGGGCCACGAGCAGTACTTC.